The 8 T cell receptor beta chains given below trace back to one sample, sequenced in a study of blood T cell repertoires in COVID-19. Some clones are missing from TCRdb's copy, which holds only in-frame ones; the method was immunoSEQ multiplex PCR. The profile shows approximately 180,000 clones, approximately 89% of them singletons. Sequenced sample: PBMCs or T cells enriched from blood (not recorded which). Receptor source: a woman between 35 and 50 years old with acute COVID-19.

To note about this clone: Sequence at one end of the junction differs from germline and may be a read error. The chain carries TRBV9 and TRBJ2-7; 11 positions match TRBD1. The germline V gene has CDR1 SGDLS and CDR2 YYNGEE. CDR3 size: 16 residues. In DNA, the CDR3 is TGTGCCAGCAGCGGGGGGACAGGGGGAATCTCCCACGAGCAGTACTTC. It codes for CASSGGTGGISHEQYF. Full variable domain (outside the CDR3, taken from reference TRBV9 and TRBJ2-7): DSGVTQTPKHLITATGQRVTLRCSPRSGDLSVYWYQQSLDQGLQFLIQYYNGEERAKGNILERFSAQQFPDLHSELNLSSLELGDSALYFCASSGGTGGISHEQYFGPGTRLTVT.

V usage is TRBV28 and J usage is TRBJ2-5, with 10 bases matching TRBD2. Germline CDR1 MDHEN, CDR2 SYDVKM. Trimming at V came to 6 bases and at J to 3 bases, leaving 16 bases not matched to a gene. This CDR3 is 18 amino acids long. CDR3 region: CASSQGGPGLADKETQYF. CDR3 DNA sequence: TGTGCCAGCAGCCAAGGCGGCCCTGGACTAGCGGATAAAGAGACCCAGTACTTC.

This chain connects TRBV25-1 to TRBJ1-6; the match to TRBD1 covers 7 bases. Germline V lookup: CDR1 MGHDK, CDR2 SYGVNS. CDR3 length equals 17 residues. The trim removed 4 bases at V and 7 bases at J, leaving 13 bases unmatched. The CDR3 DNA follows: TGTGCCAGCAGTGCCCAGGGGGGAGATAGGGGAAATTCACCCCTCCACTTT. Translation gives CASSAQGGDRGNSPLHF.

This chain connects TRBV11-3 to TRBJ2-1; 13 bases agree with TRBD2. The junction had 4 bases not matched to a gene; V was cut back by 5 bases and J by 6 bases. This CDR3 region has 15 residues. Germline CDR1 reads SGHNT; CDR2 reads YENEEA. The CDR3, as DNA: TGTGCCAGCAGCCCAACTAGCGGGAGGGGCAATGAGCAGTTCTTC. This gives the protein CASSPTSGRGNEQFF.

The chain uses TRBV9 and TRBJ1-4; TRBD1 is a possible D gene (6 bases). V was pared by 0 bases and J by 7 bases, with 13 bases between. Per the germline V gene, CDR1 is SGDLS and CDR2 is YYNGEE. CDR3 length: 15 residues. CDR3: CASSVGGGTGEKLFF. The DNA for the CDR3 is TGTGCCAGCAGCGTAGGGGGGGGCACGGGTGAAAAACTGTTTTTT.

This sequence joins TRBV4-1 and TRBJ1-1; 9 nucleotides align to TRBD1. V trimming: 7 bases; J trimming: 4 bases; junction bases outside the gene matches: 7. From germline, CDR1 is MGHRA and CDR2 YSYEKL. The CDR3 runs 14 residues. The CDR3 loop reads CASNSQGAGTEAFF. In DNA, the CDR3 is TGCGCCAGCAACTCACAGGGGGCCGGCACTGAAGCTTTCTTT.

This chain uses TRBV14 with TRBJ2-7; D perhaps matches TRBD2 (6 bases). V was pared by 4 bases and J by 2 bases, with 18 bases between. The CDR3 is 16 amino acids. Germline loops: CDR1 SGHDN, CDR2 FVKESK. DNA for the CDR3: TGTGCCAGCAGCCCTCGGCTGGGACTTATGACCTACGAGCAGTACTTC. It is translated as CASSPRLGLMTYEQYF.

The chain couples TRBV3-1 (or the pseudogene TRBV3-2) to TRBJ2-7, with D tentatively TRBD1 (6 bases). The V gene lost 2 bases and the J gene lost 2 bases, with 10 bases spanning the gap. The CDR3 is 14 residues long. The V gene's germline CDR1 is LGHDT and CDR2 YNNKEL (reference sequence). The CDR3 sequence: CASSQSGHPYEQYF. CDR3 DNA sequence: TGTGCCAGCAGCCAATCGGGACACCCCTACGAGCAGTACTTC.